This TCR beta chain was sequenced for a study of regulatory T cells in long-lasting Graves disease. CDR3 length: 16 amino acids. Deletions cut 1 base from V and 3 bases from J, with 12 bases between. CDR1 is MNHEY, CDR2 SMNVEV, per germline (reference sequence). For TCR beta, libraries came from iRepertoire HTBI primers and Arm-PCR of CDR3 regions. TCRdb re-called the multiplex PCR reads with MiXCR, one entry per CDR3 protein. The sample has approximately 400,000 distinct CDR3 sequences; more than 20% are singletons. This clonotype was observed a few times. Time point of the sample: persistent/refractory GD, antithyroid drugs over 5 years with positive TRAb. There was RNA extracted from PBMCs, and the TCR library was made from it.

This specimen consisted of peripheral blood mononuclear cells (PBMCs), obtained when the disease was refractory, from a patient treated with antithyroid drugs. This rearrangement joins TRBV27 to TRBJ2-2; D possibly corresponds to TRBD2 (5 bases). The receptor's source is a woman aged 40 to 49 with Graves disease. CDR3 region: CASSLLARRYTGELFF. In DNA, the CDR3 is TGTGCCAGCAGTTTATTGGCACGGAGGTACACCGGGGAGCTGTTTTTT.